A single sample gave rise to the 22 T cell receptor beta chains below, sequenced in a study of blood T cell repertoires in COVID-19. Measured with immunoSEQ multiplex PCR; TCRdb has only the in-frame clones, and not every one. This table has some 300,000 clones, approximately 86% appearing once. Sequences were obtained from peripheral blood. These receptors were taken from a woman in her seventies with COVID-19, enrolled during active disease.

The J gene is TRBJ2-5, the V gene TRBV5-1; 11 positions agree with TRBD1. The CDR3 is 14 amino acids. V lost 0 bases and J lost 7; bases outside the gene matches: 2. CDR1 is SGHRS, CDR2 YFSETQ, per germline. CDR3 DNA: TGCGCCAGCAGCTTGGTGGGACAGGGGGGGACCCAGTACTTC. Protein product: CASSLVGQGGTQYF. The variable domain in full, completed from reference TRBV5-1 and TRBJ2-5, reads KAGVTQTPRYLIKTRGQQVTLSCSPISGHRSVSWYQQTPGQGLQFLFEYFSETQRNKGNFPGRFSGRQFSNSRSEMNVSTLELGDSALYLCASSLVGQGGTQYFGPGTRLLVL.

The V and J genes are TRBV5-1 and TRBJ2-7; 10 positions agree with TRBD1. V shed 0 bases and J 5 bases; nucleotides not matched to a gene: 8. Germline V gene data show CDR1 as SGHRS and CDR2 as YFSETQ. CDR3 length: 16 residues. CDR3 amino acids: CASSLGDRGAFNEQYF. DNA of the CDR3: TGCGCCAGCAGCTTGGGGGACAGGGGTGCTTTTAACGAGCAGTACTTC.

This chain connects TRBV19 to TRBJ2-7, with D perhaps matching TRBD1 (6 bases). The germline V and J ends were trimmed by 7 bases and 0 bases, with 13 bases remaining between them. The CDR3 has 14 amino acids. Germline V gene sequence: CDR1 LNHDA, CDR2 SQIVND (reference sequence). DNA of the CDR3: TGTGCCAGTACCCCGGACAGAGACTCCTACGAGCAGTACTTC. This translates into CASTPDRDSYEQYF.

V gene TRBV2 combines with J gene TRBJ2-1; 7 bases fit TRBD2. The junction had 6 bases not matched to a gene; V was cut back by 11 bases and J by 8 bases. This CDR3 region has 11 residues. Germline V gene sequence: CDR1 SNHLY, CDR2 FYNNEI. Written as DNA, the CDR3 is TGTGCCGGGGAGGGAAGGGATGAGCAGTTCTTC. It translates to CAGEGRDEQFF.

The chain uses TRBV6-6 and TRBJ2-7; TRBD2 might be the D (6 bases). The germline gives CDR1 MNHNY, CDR2 SVGAGI (reference sequence). Deletions cut 5 bases from V and 2 bases from J, with 13 bases between. The CDR3 runs to 14 residues. The CDR3 reads CASSHWDFPYEQYF. Written as DNA, the CDR3 is TGTGCCAGCAGTCACTGGGACTTCCCCTACGAGCAGTACTTC.

V and J are TRBV10-3 and TRBJ2-4; D unresolved. Trimming removed 2 bases at V and 0 bases at J, with 8 bases between. CDR1 ENHRY and CDR2 SYGVKD come from the germline V gene. The CDR3 extends over 15 amino acids. The CDR3: CAISETPLAKNIQYF. CDR3 bases: TGTGCCATCAGTGAGACCCCACTAGCCAAAAACATTCAGTACTTC.

V is TRBV6-2 or TRBV6-3 and J is TRBJ2-7; no reliable D call. CDR3 size: 12 residues. Germline values: CDR1 MNHEY, CDR2 SVGEGT. Between the trimmed V and J ends, which lost 4 bases and 4 bases, there was a span of 8 bases. The DNA for the CDR3 is TGTGCCAGCAGTTTGAGCGCGTACGAGCAGTACTTC. Its translation is CASSLSAYEQYF.

The J gene is TRBJ1-1, the V gene TRBV7-2; no firm D call. The CDR3 consists of 14 residues. Germline CDR1 SGHTA, CDR2 FQGNSA. V shed 3 bases and J shed 1 base, with 9 bases lying between them. Here the CDR3 DNA reads TGTGCCAGCAGCTTTGTAAGCTCGAACACTGAAGCTTTCTTT. The encoded protein is CASSFVSSNTEAFF.

The V call is TRBV19, the J call TRBJ1-5; TRBD1 agrees at 9 bases. The V segment lost 2 bases and the J segment 8 bases; nucleotides outside the gene matches: 4. CDR3 length: 14 amino acids. The germline V gene encodes CDR1 LNHDA and CDR2 SQIVND (reference sequence). The CDR3 region is CASSILGQGKPQHF. CDR3 DNA: TGTGCCAGTAGTATATTGGGACAGGGAAAGCCCCAGCATTTT.

The chain has TRBV27 and TRBJ2-1; 7 bases agree with TRBD2. The V gene's germline CDR1 is MNHEY and CDR2 SMNVEV (reference sequence). V trimming: 2 bases; J trimming: 7 bases; junction bases outside the gene matches: 2. The CDR3 consists of 13 residues. The CDR3 DNA follows: TGTGCCAGCAGTTTAGGGGGGGGAAATGAGCAGTTCTTC. Translated, it gives CASSLGGGNEQFF.

The rearrangement joins TRBV9 to TRBJ2-1; TRBD2 aligns across 9 bases. The V and J ends lost 3 bases and 4 bases, in that order; junction bases with no gene match: 14. The germline gives CDR1 SGDLS, CDR2 YYNGEE. This CDR3 spans 18 amino acids. CDR3 DNA sequence: TGTGCCAGCAGCGCTAGCGGGGCTATTGAATTATTTTACAATGAGCAGTTCTTC. Protein: CASSASGAIELFYNEQFF.

The V and J genes are TRBV7-2 and TRBJ1-2; D unresolved. Germline V lookup: CDR1 SGHTA, CDR2 FQGNSA. The CDR3 has 15 amino acids. Trimming shortened V by 1 base and J by 0 bases, and 9 bases separated the two germline ends. The CDR3: CASSLGGMTNYGYTF. DNA for the CDR3: TGTGCCAGCAGCTTAGGCGGCATGACTAACTATGGCTACACCTTC. The whole variable domain, remainder taken from reference TRBV7-2 and TRBJ1-2, is GAGVSQSPSNKVTEKGKDVELRCDPISGHTALYWYRQSLGQGLEFLIYFQGNSAPDKSGLPSDRFSAERTGGSVSTLTIQRTQQEDSAVYLCASSLGGMTNYGYTFGSGTRLTVV.

The rearrangement joins TRBV4-1 to TRBJ1-2; no definite D call. This CDR3 spans 13 amino acids. V gave up 0 bases and J gave up 6 bases, with 8 bases separating them. CDR1 and CDR2 (germline): MGHRA, YSYEKL. The CDR3 spells CASSQDLNDGYTF. DNA of the CDR3: TGCGCCAGCAGCCAAGATCTTAATGATGGCTACACCTTC.

The chain combines TRBV7-3 with TRBJ1-6; 7 nucleotides match TRBD1. This CDR3 is built from 15 residues. Losses at the gene ends were 2 bases for V and 7 bases for J; bases not matched to a gene: 5. Germline-derived CDR1 and CDR2 are SGHTA and FQGTGA. This chain's CDR3 is CASSLLGQRNSPLHF. The CDR3 region has the DNA TGTGCCAGCAGCTTATTGGGACAGAGAAATTCACCCCTCCACTTT.

The J gene is TRBJ2-1, the V gene TRBV18; TRBD2 matches at 11 bases. Germline V gene data show CDR1 as KGHSH and CDR2 as LQKENI. V shed 5 bases and J 7 bases; nucleotides not matched to a gene: 7. The CDR3 is made up of 15 amino acids. CDR3 in amino acids: CASSVSGGAVNEQFF. DNA for the CDR3: TGTGCCAGCTCAGTTAGCGGGGGGGCCGTGAATGAGCAGTTCTTC.

The V and J genes are TRBV29-1 and TRBJ2-1, with a weak D call TRBD2 (5 bases). Between the trimmed V and J ends, which lost 3 bases and 0 bases, there was a span of 9 bases. This CDR3 is 14 amino acids long. Germline V gene sequence: CDR1 SQVTM, CDR2 ANQGSEA. The CDR3 nucleotides are TGCAGCGTTGATAGGGAGAGCTCCTACAATGAGCAGTTCTTC. Its protein is CSVDRESSYNEQFF.

This clone was counted a single time. The genes are TRBV7-8 and TRBJ1-5, with D possibly TRBD1 on 5 matching bases. This CDR3 is built from 17 residues. CDR1 and CDR2 (germline): SGHVS, FQNEAQ. With 0 bases removed from V and 7 bases from J, the gap between germline ends came to 19 bases. The CDR3 DNA is TGTGCCAGCAGCTTAGCCCGGGCAGGTCAGGGAGGACAGCCCCAGCATTTT. Translation: CASSLARAGQGGQPQHF.

The chain joins TRBV5-1 to TRBJ1-6, with 7 bases matching TRBD1. Germline V lookup: CDR1 SGHRS, CDR2 YFSETQ. This CDR3 has 15 amino acids. Trimming at V came to 0 bases and at J to 7 bases, leaving 4 bases not matched to a gene. This chain's CDR3 is CASSLVQGLNSPLHF. The CDR3 DNA reads TGCGCCAGCAGCTTGGTACAGGGGCTCAATTCACCCCTCCACTTT.

CDR3 residues: CASSLRTSGPSSYNEQFF. The CDR3 coding sequence is TGTGCCAGCAGCTTGAGGACTAGCGGGCCCAGCTCCTACAATGAGCAGTTCTTC. The rearrangement links TRBV7-9 to TRBJ2-1; 11 bases match TRBD2. V trimming: 3 bases; J trimming: 0 bases; junction bases outside the gene matches: 7. Germline V gene lookup returns CDR1 SEHNR and CDR2 FQNEAQ (reference sequence). The CDR3 spans 18 residues.

This chain uses TRBV5-1 with TRBJ2-7, with 8 positions matching TRBD1. Germline V gives CDR1 SGHRS, CDR2 YFSETQ. The CDR3 runs 19 residues. V gave up 0 bases and J gave up 1 base; unmatched junction bases: 15. In nucleotides, the CDR3 is TGCGCCAGCAGCTTGGCTGGGGACAGGAGGAGTATTAGTTCCTACGAGCAGTACTTC. Translating gives CASSLAGDRRSISSYEQYF. Full variable domain (rest looked up from reference TRBV5-1 and TRBJ2-7): KAGVTQTPRYLIKTRGQQVTLSCSPISGHRSVSWYQQTPGQGLQFLFEYFSETQRNKGNFPGRFSGRQFSNSRSEMNVSTLELGDSALYLCASSLAGDRRSISSYEQYFGPGTRLTVT.

This clone was seen only a few times. This rearrangement joins TRBV5-1 to TRBJ2-3; 7 positions match TRBD2. Germline CDR1 is SGHRS and CDR2 is YFSETQ. This CDR3 contains 16 residues. V shed 0 bases, J shed 3 bases, and the junction held 7 bases outside the gene matches. CDR3 nucleotide sequence: TGCGCCAGCAGCTTGGAAGCGGGACTACTGACAGATACGCAGTATTTT. It translates to CASSLEAGLLTDTQYF.

The chain joins TRBV2 to TRBJ2-7; 7 bases fit TRBD1. V lost 4 bases, J lost 5 bases, and 5 bases stayed unmatched. Germline values: CDR1 SNHLY, CDR2 FYNNEI. CDR3 size: 13 residues. CDR3 nucleotide sequence: TGTGCCAGCAGTGGAGGGGGCCGGAACGAGCAGTACTTC. It is translated as CASSGGGRNEQYF.